This entry features one T cell receptor (beta chain) sequence. Its antigen is unidentified. V lost 0 bases, J lost 4 bases, and 15 bases lay in between. The CDR3 extends over 16 amino acids. Germline lookup yields CDR1 MNHEY and CDR2 SVGAGI. The entry originates in a study of T cell responses to AZD1222 COVID-19 vaccine. Study outcomes and limitations: White British people made up most donors, females outnumbered males, and clonal diversity was possibly underestimated.

Clones were read by immunoSEQ multiplex PCR, and TCRdb kept only the in-frame ones, dropping some. Here the sample spans 100,000 to 150,000 clones, around 92% being singletons. Sequenced here: peripheral blood, sampled 28 days after the second AZD1222 dose. The rearrangement joins TRBV6-5 to TRBJ1-2; D not certain. The clonotype was recovered from an adult who received the AZD1222 COVID-19 vaccine. The CDR3 sequence: CASSYSIFRLSYGYTF. CDR3 DNA: TGTGCCAGCAGTTACTCAATATTTCGGTTAAGCTATGGCTACACCTTC.